Presented here are 26 T cell receptor beta chains from one specimen sequenced in a study of blood T cell repertoires in COVID-19. Libraries were prepared by immunoSEQ multiplex PCR; TCRdb keeps only in-frame clonotypes and omits some of them. The sample has 390,000 or so clones; roughly 89% are singletons. Sequenced sample: peripheral blood. These receptors were collected from a man between 18 and 35 years old with active or convalescent COVID-19.

The chain is built from TRBV3-1 (or the pseudogene TRBV3-2) and TRBJ1-5, with D possibly TRBD1 on 5 matching bases. The V and J ends lost 4 bases and 6 bases respectively, with 19 bases between them. The CDR3 is 16 amino acids. The germline gives CDR1 LGHDT, CDR2 YNNKEL (reference sequence). The CDR3: CASSPWTSFGFQPQHF. CDR3 in DNA: TGTGCCAGCAGCCCTTGGACAAGTTTCGGATTTCAGCCCCAGCATTTT.

The V and J genes are TRBV12-3 or TRBV12-4 and TRBJ2-1; tentative D call: TRBD2 (6 bases). Trimming pared 7 bases from V and 9 bases from J, leaving 10 bases between. This CDR3 has 11 residues. The CDR3 nucleotides are TGTGCCAGCACCCAGCGGGTTGAGCAGTTCTTC. The encoded protein is CASTQRVEQFF.

A remark on this clone: Distinct nucleotide sequences in the sample also encode this CDR3. This rearrangement joins TRBV19 to TRBJ1-6; TRBD1 agrees at 8 bases. The germline gives CDR1 LNHDA, CDR2 SQIVND (reference sequence). CDR3 length: 13 residues. Trimming at V came to 6 bases and at J to 7 bases, leaving 2 bases not matched to a gene. CDR3 sequence (DNA): TGTGCCAGTAGCACAGGGGGGAATTCACCCCTCCACTTT. It is translated as CASSTGGNSPLHF.

Turning to this clone: Other DNA sequences in this sample translate to the same CDR3. The chain recombines TRBV7-2 with TRBJ2-7; TRBD2 matches at 8 bases. Germline trimming cut 4 bases from V and 3 bases from J; bases unmatched to any gene: 2. Germline lookup yields CDR1 SGHTA and CDR2 FQGNSA. There are 13 residues in the CDR3. The CDR3 coding sequence is TGTGCCAGCAGCTCGGGGACTAGCTACGAGCAGTACTTC. The encoded protein is CASSSGTSYEQYF.

The rearrangement uses TRBV7-9 and TRBJ1-2, with D unresolved. Germline CDR1 is SEHNR and CDR2 is FQNEAQ (reference sequence). This CDR3 is 14 amino acids long. The V end was cut by 1 base, the J end by 2 bases, with 8 bases between. The CDR3 region has the DNA TGTGCCAGCAGCTTAGGCGAGGGAAACTATGGCTACACCTTC. This sequence encodes CASSLGEGNYGYTF.

The gene calls are TRBV5-1 and TRBJ2-7, with D maybe TRBD2 (6 bases). This CDR3 spans 16 amino acids. Trimming pared 2 bases from V and 4 bases from J, leaving 19 bases between. Germline assignment: CDR1 SGHRS and CDR2 YFSETQ. The CDR3 DNA sequence: TGCGCCAGCAGCTTAAGTGCGGGACTTACCTTATACGAGCAGTACTTC. Its translation: CASSLSAGLTLYEQYF.

The V gene is TRBV2, the J gene TRBJ2-7; 9 bases map to TRBD1. V lost 6 bases to trimming and J lost 5 bases; unmatched junction nucleotides: 17. CDR1 SNHLY and CDR2 FYNNEI come from the germline V gene. CDR3 size: 17 residues. CDR3 protein: CASRSPGTGFIMNEQYF. Written as DNA, the CDR3 is TGTGCCAGCAGGAGTCCCGGGACAGGGTTTATTATGAACGAGCAGTACTTC.

This rearrangement joins TRBV5-1 to TRBJ1-6; D perhaps matches TRBD1 (5 bases). V lost 1 base and J lost 6, with 11 bases in between. Germline CDR1 SGHRS, CDR2 YFSETQ. This CDR3 is 15 amino acids long. The CDR3 coding sequence is TGCGCCAGCAGCTTGATCGGCCAGGGTAATTCACCCCTCCACTTT. Encoded protein: CASSLIGQGNSPLHF.

This sequence joins TRBV3-1 (or the pseudogene TRBV3-2) and TRBJ1-6; D is uncertain. CDR3 length: 14 amino acids. V was clipped by 3 bases and J by 10 bases, with 13 bases between them. Per the germline V gene, CDR1 is LGHDT and CDR2 is YNNKEL (reference sequence). This chain's CDR3 is CASSHPTAGSPLHF. CDR3 nucleotides: TGTGCCAGCAGCCACCCGACTGCCGGATCACCCCTCCACTTT.

The rearrangement uses TRBV18 and TRBJ2-5; the match to TRBD1 covers 7 bases. The CDR3 is 15 residues long. Trimming at V came to 3 bases and at J to 2 bases, leaving 6 bases not matched to a gene. CDR1 is KGHSH, CDR2 LQKENI, per germline. The CDR3 reads CASSPTTGLQETQYF. In nucleotides, the CDR3 is TGTGCCAGCTCACCGACGACAGGGCTTCAAGAGACCCAGTACTTC.

The chain links TRBV4-1 to TRBJ2-1; 7 bases match TRBD2. From germline, CDR1 is MGHRA and CDR2 YSYEKL. The CDR3 has 17 amino acids. The V and J ends lost 0 bases and 3 bases, in that order; junction bases with no gene match: 8. The CDR3 here is CASSQEVRTRGYNEQFF. The CDR3 DNA reads TGCGCCAGCAGCCAAGAGGTCAGGACTAGGGGCTACAATGAGCAGTTCTTC.

The V and J genes are TRBV5-1 and TRBJ2-7, with 8 bases aligning to TRBD2. Germline trimming cut 4 bases from V and 6 bases from J; bases unmatched to any gene: 9. Germline CDR1 is SGHRS and CDR2 is YFSETQ. The CDR3 covers 14 residues. This chain's CDR3 is CASSIIGTSSEQYF. The CDR3 DNA sequence: TGCGCCAGCAGCATCATCGGGACTAGTTCCGAGCAGTACTTC.

The gene calls are TRBV3-1 (or the pseudogene TRBV3-2) and TRBJ1-2; 8 nucleotides line up with TRBD1. V lost 4 bases to trimming and J lost 6 bases; unmatched junction nucleotides: 4. This CDR3 is 13 amino acids long. In germline, CDR1 is LGHDT, CDR2 YNNKEL (reference sequence). The chain's CDR3 is CASSPLTGDGYTF. The CDR3 bases are TGTGCCAGCAGCCCATTGACAGGGGATGGCTACACCTTC.

This rearrangement joins TRBV6-4 to TRBJ1-2; D call uncertain. Germline CDR1 is MRHNA and CDR2 is SNTAGT. The CDR3 spans 12 residues. V lost 4 bases to trimming and J lost 8 bases, with 11 bases between them. CDR3: CASSARGGGYTF. The CDR3 DNA reads as TGTGCCAGCAGTGCTCGGGGAGGCGGCTACACCTTC.

The V call is TRBV7-7, the J call TRBJ1-6; D is ambiguous. Trimming took 0 bases from V and 6 from J, leaving 3 bases between them. The V gene's germline CDR1 is SSHAT and CDR2 FNYEAQ (reference sequence). The length of the CDR3 is 13 residues. This CDR3 is CASSLAFNSPLHF. The CDR3 DNA reads TGTGCCAGCAGCTTAGCCTTTAATTCACCCCTCCACTTT.

The chain links TRBV28 to TRBJ2-7; perhaps TRBD1 as D (5 bases). Trimming pared 4 bases from V and 2 bases from J, leaving 15 bases between. The CDR3 loop spans 15 amino acids. The germline V gene has CDR1 MDHEN and CDR2 SYDVKM. The CDR3 nucleotides are TGTGCCAGCAGTTCCTTAGGGGCCGGAACCTACGAGCAGTACTTC. This sequence encodes CASSSLGAGTYEQYF. Combining the CDR3 with reference TRBV28 and TRBJ2-7 gives the whole variable domain DVKVTQSSRYLVKRTGEKVFLECVQDMDHENMFWYRQDPGLGLRLIYFSYDVKMKEKGDIPEGYSVSREKKERFSLILESASTNQTSMYLCASSSLGAGTYEQYFGPGTRLTVT.

V is TRBV7-2 and J is TRBJ1-6; D is perhaps TRBD1 (5 bases). V lost 7 bases and J lost 3, with 13 bases in between. The CDR3 contains 15 residues. Germline V CDR1 and CDR2: SGHTA, FQGNSA. The CDR3 protein is CASTGRGHYNSPLHF. The CDR3 DNA reads TGTGCCAGCACCGGGAGGGGCCACTATAATTCACCCCTCCACTTT.

This chain joins TRBV7-8 and TRBJ1-1; possibly TRBD1 for D (5 bases). Germline assignment: CDR1 SGHVS and CDR2 FQNEAQ. Trimming removed 5 bases from V and 3 bases from J, with 13 bases in between. This CDR3 spans 14 amino acids. DNA for the CDR3: TGTGCCAGCAGCACGTTCGGGGGGGACACTGAAGCTTTCTTT. Translation: CASSTFGGDTEAFF.

The chain couples TRBV3-1 (or the pseudogene TRBV3-2) to TRBJ1-6, with 10 bases matching TRBD1. The CDR3 has 19 amino acids. Germline lookup yields CDR1 LGHDT and CDR2 YNNKEL (reference sequence). The V gene end was trimmed by 5 bases and the J gene end by 10 bases; junction bases not matched to a gene: 20. CDR3 sequence: CASSMRPGTGDGSGSPLHF. The CDR3 DNA sequence: TGTGCCAGCAGCATGCGCCCCGGGACAGGGGACGGGAGTGGCTCACCCCTCCACTTT.

The table lists this clone with a few counts. Its ends do not fully match the called genes, so a read error is possible. The V call is TRBV4-2, the J call TRBJ2-2; possible D gene TRBD2, 7 bases. CDR1 LGHNA and CDR2 YNFKEQ come from the germline V gene. This CDR3 is built from 15 residues. CDR3: CARSQDEGGAGELFF. CDR3 nucleotide sequence: TGTGCCCGCAGCCAAGACGAGGGGGGGGCGGGGGAGCTGTTTTTT.

V gene TRBV7-8 combines with J gene TRBJ1-6; D may be TRBD1 (6 bases). Germline V CDR1 and CDR2: SGHVS, FQNEAQ. The CDR3 runs 22 residues. V lost 5 bases and J lost 1, with 30 bases in between. The CDR3 is CASSDERDKGRIGGSYNSPLHF. The CDR3 DNA sequence: TGTGCCAGCAGCGACGAGAGGGACAAGGGTAGAATTGGAGGTTCCTATAATTCACCCCTCCACTTT.

The genes are TRBV5-1 and TRBJ2-1; 8 bases match TRBD2. This CDR3 has 15 residues. The trim removed 0 bases at V and 5 bases at J, leaving 4 bases unmatched. The germline gives CDR1 SGHRS, CDR2 YFSETQ. The CDR3 nucleotides read TGCGCCAGCAGCTTGGCCGGGACTAGGAACAATGAGCAGTTCTTC. It yields the protein CASSLAGTRNNEQFF.

This clone was recorded once. This CDR3 reads CASSPTGNQETQYF. The CDR3, as DNA: TGTGCCAGCTCGCCAACAGGGAACCAAGAGACCCAGTACTTC. The rearrangement joins TRBV18 to TRBJ2-5; the D gene is possibly TRBD1 (6 bases). The V and J ends lost 6 bases and 0 bases respectively, with 11 bases between them. CDR3 length equals 14 residues. From germline, CDR1 is KGHSH and CDR2 LQKENI.

The chain uses TRBV11-2 and TRBJ2-5; the match to TRBD2 covers 7 bases. V lost 5 bases and J lost 5; bases outside the gene matches: 11. CDR3 length: 15 amino acids. Germline V gene data show CDR1 as SGHAT and CDR2 as FQNNGV. This CDR3 reads CASSTSGTRGETQYF. CDR3 DNA sequence: TGTGCCAGCAGCACCAGCGGGACCCGGGGGGAGACCCAGTACTTC.

The chain has TRBV28 and TRBJ2-7; 8 bases line up with TRBD2. With V trimmed by 4 bases and J by 3 bases, 8 bases remained unmatched. CDR3 length: 15 residues. Germline V gene lookup returns CDR1 MDHEN and CDR2 SYDVKM. The chain's CDR3 is CASSSATSGVYEQYF. The CDR3 DNA reads as TGTGCCAGCAGTTCGGCAACTAGCGGAGTCTACGAGCAGTACTTC.

V and J are TRBV6-2 or TRBV6-3 and TRBJ2-3; 10 bases line up with TRBD2. Germline CDR1 MNHEY, CDR2 SVGEGT. This CDR3 region has 15 residues. The V segment lost 5 bases and the J segment 1 base; nucleotides outside the gene matches: 3. DNA for the CDR3: TGTGCCAGCAGTCCCGGACTAGCGGGCACAGATACGCAGTATTTT. Translation: CASSPGLAGTDTQYF.